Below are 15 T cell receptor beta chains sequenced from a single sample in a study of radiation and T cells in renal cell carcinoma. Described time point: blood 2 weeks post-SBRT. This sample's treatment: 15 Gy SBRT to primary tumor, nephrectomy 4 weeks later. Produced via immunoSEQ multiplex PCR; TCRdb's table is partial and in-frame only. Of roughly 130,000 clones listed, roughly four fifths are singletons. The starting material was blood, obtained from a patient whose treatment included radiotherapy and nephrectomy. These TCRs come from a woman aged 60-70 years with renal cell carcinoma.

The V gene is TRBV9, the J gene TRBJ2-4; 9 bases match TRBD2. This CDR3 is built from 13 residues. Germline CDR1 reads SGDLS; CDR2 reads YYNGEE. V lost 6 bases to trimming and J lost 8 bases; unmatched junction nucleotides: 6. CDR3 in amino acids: CASNIAGEDIQYF. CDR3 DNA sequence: TGTGCCAGCAACATAGCGGGAGAGGACATTCAGTACTTC.

The CDR3 region is CSAPLYEQYF. The CDR3 coding sequence is TGCAGTGCTCCCCTGTACGAGCAGTACTTC. The chain is built from TRBV20-1 and TRBJ2-7; D gene ambiguous. The V end was cut by 5 bases, the J end by 4 bases, with 6 bases between. The CDR3 is 10 residues long. Germline CDR1 DFQATT, CDR2 SNEGSKA (reference sequence).

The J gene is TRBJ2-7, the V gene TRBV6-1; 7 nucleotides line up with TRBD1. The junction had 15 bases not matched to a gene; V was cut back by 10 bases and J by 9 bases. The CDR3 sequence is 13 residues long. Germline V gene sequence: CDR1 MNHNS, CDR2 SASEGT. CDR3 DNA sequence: TGTGCCACCACGCCGGGACAGACGACTGGGCAGTACTTC. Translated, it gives CATTPGQTTGQYF.

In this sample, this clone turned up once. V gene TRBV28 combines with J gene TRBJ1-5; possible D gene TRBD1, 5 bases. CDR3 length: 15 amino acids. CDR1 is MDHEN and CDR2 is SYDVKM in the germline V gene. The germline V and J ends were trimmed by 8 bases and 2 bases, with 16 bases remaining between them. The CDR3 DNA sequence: TGTGCCAGCCGGGACGCTCACCCGGGCAATCAGCCCCAGCATTTT. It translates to CASRDAHPGNQPQHF.

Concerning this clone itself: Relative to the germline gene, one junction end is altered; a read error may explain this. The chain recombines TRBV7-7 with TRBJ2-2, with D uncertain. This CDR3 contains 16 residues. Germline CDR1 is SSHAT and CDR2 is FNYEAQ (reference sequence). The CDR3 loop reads CASSLSPSATHGELFF. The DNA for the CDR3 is TGTGCTAGCAGCTTGTCTCCCTCAGCCACTCACGGGGAGCTGTTTTTT.

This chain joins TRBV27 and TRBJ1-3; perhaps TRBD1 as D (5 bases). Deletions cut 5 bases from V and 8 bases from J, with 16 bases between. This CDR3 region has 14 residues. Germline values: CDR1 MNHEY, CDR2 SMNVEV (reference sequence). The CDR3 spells CASSPLVGTDTIYF. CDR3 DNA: TGTGCCAGCAGTCCCTTGGTGGGGACGGACACCATATATTTT.

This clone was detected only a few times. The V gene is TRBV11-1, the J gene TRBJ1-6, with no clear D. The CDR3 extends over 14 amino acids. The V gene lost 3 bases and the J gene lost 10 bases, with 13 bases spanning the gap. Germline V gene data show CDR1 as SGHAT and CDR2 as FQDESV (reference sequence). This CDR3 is CASSFPEEWSPLHF. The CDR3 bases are TGTGCCAGCAGCTTCCCAGAAGAATGGTCACCCCTCCACTTT.

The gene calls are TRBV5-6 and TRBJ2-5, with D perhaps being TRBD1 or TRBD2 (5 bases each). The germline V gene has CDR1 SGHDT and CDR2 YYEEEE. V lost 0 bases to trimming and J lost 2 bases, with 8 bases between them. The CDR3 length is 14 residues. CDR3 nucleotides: TGTGCCAGCAGCTTGGCTGGGGGTCAAGAGACCCAGTACTTC. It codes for CASSLAGGQETQYF.

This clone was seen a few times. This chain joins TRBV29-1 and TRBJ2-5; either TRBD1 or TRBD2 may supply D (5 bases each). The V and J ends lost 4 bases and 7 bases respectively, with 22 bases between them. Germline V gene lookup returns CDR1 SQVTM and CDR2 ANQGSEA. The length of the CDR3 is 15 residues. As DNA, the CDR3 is TGCAGCGTTGCTAAAGGGACGGTAGAGGTTGGGACCCAGTACTTC. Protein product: CSVAKGTVEVGTQYF.

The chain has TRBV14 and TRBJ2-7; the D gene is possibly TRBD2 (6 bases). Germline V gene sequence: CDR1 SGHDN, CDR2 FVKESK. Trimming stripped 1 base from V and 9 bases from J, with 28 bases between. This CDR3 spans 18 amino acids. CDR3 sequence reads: CASSQGQIPTRGGKGQYF. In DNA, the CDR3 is TGTGCCAGCAGCCAAGGACAAATCCCCACGAGGGGCGGGAAAGGGCAGTACTTC.

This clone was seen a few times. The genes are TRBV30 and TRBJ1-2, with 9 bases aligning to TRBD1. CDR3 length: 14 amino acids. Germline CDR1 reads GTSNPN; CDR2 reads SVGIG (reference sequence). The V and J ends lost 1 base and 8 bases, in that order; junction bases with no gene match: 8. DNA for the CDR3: TGTGCCTGGAGTGGGGACAGGGTTATGGCGGGCTACACCTTC. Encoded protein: CAWSGDRVMAGYTF.

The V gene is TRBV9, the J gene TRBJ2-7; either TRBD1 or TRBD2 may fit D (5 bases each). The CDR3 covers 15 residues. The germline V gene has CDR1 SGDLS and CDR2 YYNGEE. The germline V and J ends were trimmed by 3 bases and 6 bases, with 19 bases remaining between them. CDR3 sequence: CASSDRVGPGREQYF. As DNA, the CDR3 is TGTGCCAGCAGCGATCGAGTGGGACCAGGCCGCGAGCAGTACTTC. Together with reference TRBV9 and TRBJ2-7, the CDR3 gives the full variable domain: DSGVTQTPKHLITATGQRVTLRCSPRSGDLSVYWYQQSLDQGLQFLIQYYNGEERAKGNILERFSAQQFPDLHSELNLSSLELGDSALYFCASSDRVGPGREQYFGPGTRLTVT.

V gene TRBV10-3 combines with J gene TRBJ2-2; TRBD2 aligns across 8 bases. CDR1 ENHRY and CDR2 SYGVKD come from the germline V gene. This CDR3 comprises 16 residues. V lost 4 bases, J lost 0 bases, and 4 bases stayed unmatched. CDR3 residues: CAISVRRGANTGELFF. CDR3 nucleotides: TGTGCCATCAGTGTTCGGCGGGGGGCGAACACCGGGGAGCTGTTTTTT.

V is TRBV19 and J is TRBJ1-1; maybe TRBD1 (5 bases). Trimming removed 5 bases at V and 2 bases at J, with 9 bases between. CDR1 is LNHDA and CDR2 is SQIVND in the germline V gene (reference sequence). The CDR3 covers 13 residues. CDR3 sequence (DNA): TGTGCCAGTAGTTCGGGGCGCAACACTGAAGCTTTCTTT. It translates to CASSSGRNTEAFF.

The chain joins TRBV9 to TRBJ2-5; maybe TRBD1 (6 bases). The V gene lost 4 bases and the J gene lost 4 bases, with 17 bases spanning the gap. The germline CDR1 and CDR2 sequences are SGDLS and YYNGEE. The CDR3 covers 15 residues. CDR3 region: CASSRSPQGRETQYF. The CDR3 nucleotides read TGTGCCAGCAGCCGCTCCCCCCAGGGGCGAGAGACCCAGTACTTC.